The T cell receptor beta chain described here comes from a study of T cells in Graves' hyperthyroidism and ophthalmopathy. Regarding the study as a whole: Appearing also in blood were most of the thyroid clonotypes expanded above 0.001. Ophthalmopathy was separated from stable hyperthyroidism by a 13 V-J model.

About this clonotype: Its antigen is still unknown.

TCR beta CDR3 region amplification was performed from RNA transcripts. HTBI primers drove first-round RT-PCR of the TCR CDR3. From the multiplex PCR reads, TCRdb called clonotypes with MiXCR, one entry per CDR3 protein. In the table there are 660,000 or so distinct CDR3 sequences, about 45% of which are singletons. This CDR3 region has 15 residues. V lost 1 base and J lost 3, with 15 bases in between. The germline gives CDR1 SQVTM, CDR2 ANQGSEA. Any patient presenting with uncontrolled infection, other autoimmune disease, pregnancy or lactation was left out. Every diagnosis used clinical symptoms, serum thyroxine and TRAb, thyroid ultrasound and orbital computed tomography.

The sample was peripheral blood or thyroid tissue (not recorded which). This TCR was sampled from an adult man with Graves' disease, either hyperthyroidism or ophthalmopathy (not recorded which). The chain uses TRBV29-1 and TRBJ1-2; D is possibly TRBD1 (6 bases). The CDR3 DNA is TGCAGCGTTGAAGTCCCCGCGGGGGGCGACTATGGCTACACCTTC. Translating it yields CSVEVPAGGDYGYTF.